This T cell receptor (beta chain) was sequenced during a study of blood T cell repertoires in COVID-19. Study details: From T cells, B-cell-depleted T cells, or PBMCs came the material, which was cDNA or gDNA.

CDR1 is KGHSH and CDR2 is LQKENI in the germline V gene. The V end was cut by 4 bases, the J end by 1 base, with 11 bases between. This CDR3 region has 15 residues. As originally analysed: How many nucleated cells were present was estimated from reference gene primer amplification. Method: immunoSEQ multiplex PCR; TCRdb's copy keeps in-frame clones and lacks some. V and J calls and clone size are those listed in that table; D and trimming were worked out from the DNA. The data show fewer than 300,000 clones, approximately 85% seen once. The sequenced sample consisted of peripheral blood. The sequence came from a human donor in a cohort sampled during active COVID-19. The chain has TRBV18 and TRBJ1-3, with no clear D. The CDR3 DNA follows: TGTGCCAGCTCACAACGAAGAGGTTCTGGAAACACCATATATTTT. It translates to CASSQRRGSGNTIYF.